These 19 T cell receptor beta chains share one sample of origin, sequenced in a study of human T cells and chemical hapten exposure. MiXCR, run by TCRdb on the RACE reads, gives a single entry per CDR3 protein. The table has about 340,000 distinct CDR3 sequences, around 7% seen once; the top ten hold 7.5% to 9%. Sample time point: patch test 1, 2 weeks after DPC sensitization. Specified treatment: therapeutic diphenylcyclopropenone sensitization with weekly scalp DPC. The sequencing here drew on whole blood, taken in connection with sensitization to the hapten diphenylcyclopropenone (DPC). All receptors derive from a woman between 18 and 29 years old with alopecia areata. Some clones in this sample may be carry-over from other donors' samples.

The chain has TRBV27 and TRBJ1-6; unclear D gene. This CDR3 spans 15 amino acids. The V gene's germline CDR1 is MNHEY and CDR2 SMNVEV (reference sequence). Trimming cost V 5 bases and J 9 bases, with 17 bases left between them. CDR3 nucleotide sequence: TGTGCCAGCAGTGCAACCGGGAGGATGGGTTCACCCCTCCACTTT. Residues: CASSATGRMGSPLHF.

This clonotype was recorded many times. This rearrangement joins TRBV29-1 to TRBJ2-2; D tentatively fits TRBD1 or TRBD2 (6 bases each). The CDR3 has 13 residues. The V and J ends lost 4 bases and 6 bases respectively, with 12 bases between them. The germline V gene has CDR1 SQVTM and CDR2 ANQGSEA. The CDR3 sequence: CSVGPGEAGELFF. The CDR3 DNA reads as TGCAGCGTTGGGCCAGGGGAGGCCGGGGAGCTGTTTTTT.

In its sample, this clonotype was seen many times. This chain links TRBV29-1 with TRBJ2-1, with no clear D. The CDR3 runs 13 residues. CDR1 and CDR2 from the germline V gene are SQVTM and ANQGSEA. Trimming cost V 7 bases and J 8 bases, with 18 bases left between them. The CDR3 loop is CSANRWQTDEQFF. Written as DNA, the CDR3 is TGCAGCGCAAATCGGTGGCAAACGGATGAGCAGTTCTTC.

The sample holds many counts of this clonotype. The chain's CDR3 is CASRHLGQPQHF. Written as DNA, the CDR3 is TGTGCCAGCAGACACCTGGGACAGCCCCAGCATTTT. The genes are TRBV27 and TRBJ1-5; D remains unclear. Trimming removed 6 bases from V and 7 bases from J, with 10 bases in between. The CDR3 runs to 12 residues. Germline CDR1 reads MNHEY; CDR2 reads SMNVEV (reference sequence).

To note about this clonotype: A read error may account for a junction end that differs from germline. This sequence joins TRBV2 and TRBJ2-6; D possibly uses TRBD1 or TRBD2 (5 bases each). Germline-derived CDR1 and CDR2 are SNHLY and FYNNEI. The CDR3 consists of 13 residues. The CDR3 loop reads CASSNRGPKVLTF. The CDR3 region has the DNA TGTGCCAGCAGTAATCGGGGCCCCAAGGTCCTGACTTTC.

This clonotype was observed at least ten times. CDR3 coding DNA: TGTGCCAGTTACACCCCGGGACTACCAATCTACAATGAGCAGTTCTTC. Amino acid sequence: CASYTPGLPIYNEQFF. The rearrangement uses TRBV28 and TRBJ2-1; 7 bases fit TRBD2. The CDR3 runs to 16 residues. The germline V gene has CDR1 MDHEN and CDR2 SYDVKM. V lost 9 bases and J lost 3; bases outside the gene matches: 14.

In regard to this clonotype: At one boundary the junction diverges from the germline segment, which might be a read error. The V call is TRBV18, the J call TRBJ2-7; TRBD1 aligns across 10 bases. The CDR3 is made up of 15 amino acids. Germline V gene lookup returns CDR1 KGHSH and CDR2 LQKENI. CDR3 loop: CAGSPYPGQGNEQYF. In nucleotides, the CDR3 is TGTGCCGGCTCACCCTATCCGGGACAGGGGAACGAGCAGTACTTC.

CDR3: CATGEVSYMAQPQHF. The CDR3 bases are TGTGCCACCGGCGAGGTATCATACATGGCTCAGCCCCAGCATTTT. The genes are TRBV19 and TRBJ1-5, with no clear D. The ends were cut back, 10 bases at V and 6 bases at J, with 22 bases in the middle. The CDR3 consists of 15 residues. From germline, CDR1 is LNHDA and CDR2 SQIVND (reference sequence). Combining the CDR3 with reference TRBV19 and TRBJ1-5 gives the whole variable domain DGGITQSPKYLFRKEGQNVTLSCEQNLNHDAMYWYRQDPGQGLRLIYYSQIVNDFQKGDIAEGYSVSREKKESFPLTVTSAQKNPTAFYLCATGEVSYMAQPQHFGDGTRLSIL.

This clonotype was recorded at least ten times. As DNA, the CDR3 is TGCAGCGTTCAGCCCTATAGTACCACAGATACGCAGTATTTT. It yields the protein CSVQPYSTTDTQYF. The rearrangement joins TRBV29-1 to TRBJ2-3; D is uncertain. Trimming stripped 5 bases from V and 2 bases from J, with 14 bases between. CDR1 SQVTM and CDR2 ANQGSEA come from the germline V gene. The length of the CDR3 is 14 residues.

Comments on this clonotype: Mismatch with germline at one junction end may stem from a read error. This chain uses TRBV12-3 or TRBV12-4 with TRBJ1-4; TRBD1 is a possible D gene (6 bases). This CDR3 has 14 amino acids. CDR3 nucleotides: TGTGCCAGCAGTTCTCGGGACAAAAATGAAAAACTGATTTTT. Amino acids: CASSSRDKNEKLIF.

Only a few counts were recorded for this clonotype. This sequence joins TRBV20-1 and TRBJ1-6; unclear D gene. Trimming shortened V by 3 bases and J by 5 bases, and 8 bases separated the two germline ends. The V gene's germline CDR1 is DFQATT and CDR2 SNEGSKA (reference sequence). The CDR3 has 13 amino acids. The CDR3 coding sequence is TGCAGTGCTAGGTATTCCAATAATTCACCCCTCCACTTT. Translation: CSARYSNNSPLHF.

This clonotype was detected many times. The chain combines TRBV12-3 or TRBV12-4 with TRBJ1-6; TRBD1 is a possible D gene (5 bases). The CDR3 length is 14 residues. V was shortened by 7 bases and J by 5 bases, with 12 bases between the two germline ends. The CDR3 DNA reads TGTGCCAGCAATCCAGGGTTGCATAATTCACCCCTCCACTTT. Its protein product is CASNPGLHNSPLHF.

The chain joins TRBV28 to TRBJ1-5; 7 nucleotides align to TRBD1. Trimming took 4 bases from V and 5 from J; bases not matched to a gene: 5. The germline V gene has CDR1 MDHEN and CDR2 SYDVKM. The CDR3 is 14 residues long. The CDR3: CASSSYRGDQPQHF. The CDR3 bases are TGTGCCAGCAGTTCCTACAGGGGAGATCAGCCCCAGCATTTT.

The rearrangement links TRBV5-1 to TRBJ2-1, with 12 bases fitting TRBD2. The CDR3 spans 17 residues. J lost 0 bases, V lost 2 bases, and 3 bases had no gene match. The germline CDR1 and CDR2 sequences are SGHRS and YFSETQ. The CDR3: CASSFLAGGPSYNEQFF. CDR3 coding DNA: TGCGCCAGCAGCTTTCTAGCGGGGGGGCCCTCCTACAATGAGCAGTTCTTC.

In this sample, this clonotype turned up many times. This chain joins TRBV2 and TRBJ2-1; 12 bases are a match to TRBD2. Germline lookup yields CDR1 SNHLY and CDR2 FYNNEI. Trimming removed 5 bases from V and 6 bases from J; junction bases left unmatched: 5. The CDR3 has 15 residues. The DNA for the CDR3 is TGTGCCAGCAGTCCGACTAGCGGGGGTAGCAATGAGCAGTTCTTC. Translated: CASSPTSGGSNEQFF.

This clonotype was recorded at least ten times. The V gene is TRBV18, the J gene TRBJ2-7; no clear D. Trimming pared 2 bases from V and 2 bases from J, leaving 10 bases between. The CDR3 length is 14 residues. CDR1 is KGHSH, CDR2 LQKENI, per germline. The chain's CDR3 is CASSPFEEAYEQYF. The CDR3 DNA sequence: TGTGCCAGCTCACCATTTGAAGAGGCCTACGAGCAGTACTTC.

Regarding this clonotype: This may arise from a read error, as a much more abundant clone is one base away. V is TRBV5-1 and J is TRBJ2-7; no definite D call. This CDR3 has 16 amino acids. Trimming removed 0 bases from V and 10 bases from J, with 23 bases in between. From germline, CDR1 is SGHRS and CDR2 YFSETQ. CDR3 DNA sequence: TGCGCCAGCAGCTTGGATTCAGGTCTTTTACCTCCCGACCAGTACTTC. Translation: CASSLDSGLLPPDQYF. Complete variable domain (other parts from reference TRBV5-1 and TRBJ2-7): KAGVTQTPRYLIKTRGQQVTLSCSPISGHRSVSWYQQTPGQGLQFLFEYFSETQRNKGNFPGRFSGRQFSNSRSEMNVSTLELGDSALYLCASSLDSGLLPPDQYFGPGTRLTVT.

The chain joins TRBV20-1 to TRBJ2-7; D is possibly TRBD2 (6 bases). The CDR3 is 13 residues long. Germline V gene data show CDR1 as DFQATT and CDR2 as SNEGSKA (reference sequence). V lost 3 bases to trimming and J lost 2 bases, with 11 bases between them. The CDR3 DNA is TGCAGTGCTAGTGCGGGAAGAACCTACGAGCAGTACTTC. This encodes CSASAGRTYEQYF.

The sample holds a few counts of this clonotype. V is TRBV28 and J is TRBJ2-7; D remains unclear. The CDR3 is 14 residues long. Germline CDR1 is MDHEN and CDR2 is SYDVKM. Trimming shortened V by 6 bases and J by 1 base, and 13 bases separated the two germline ends. CDR3 nucleotides: TGTGCCAGCAGAAAGTCCGGCAGATCCTACGAGCAGTACTTC. Its translation: CASRKSGRSYEQYF.